This T cell receptor (beta chain) came from a study of graft-versus-host responses after intestinal transplantation. The overall study: Transplants were multivisceral, liver-intestinal, or isolated intestinal. For about three years after anti-thymocyte globulin induction, all recipients took tacrolimus and steroids.

Germline values: CDR1 ENHRY, CDR2 SYGVKD. The junction had 3 bases not matched to a gene; V was cut back by 5 bases and J by 3 bases. The CDR3 length is 14 residues. This clone was counted between two and nine times. Its target is unknown. Libraries were prepared by immunoSEQ multiplex PCR; TCRdb keeps only in-frame clonotypes and omits some of them. The sample has about 88,000 clones, 90% seen once. Study-level results: Early post-transplant HvG declines showed an association with peak circulating GvH clone levels.

The TCR comes from a human donor who received an intestinal transplant. J is TRBJ2-5 and V is TRBV10-3; the match to TRBD2 covers 10 bases. The source material was unstimulated CD4+ T cells sorted from spleen or lymph node cells, sampled before intestinal transplant. CDR3 sequence reads: CAISTSGGEETQYF. CDR3 DNA sequence: TGTGCCATCAGTACCAGCGGGGGGGAAGAGACCCAGTACTTC.